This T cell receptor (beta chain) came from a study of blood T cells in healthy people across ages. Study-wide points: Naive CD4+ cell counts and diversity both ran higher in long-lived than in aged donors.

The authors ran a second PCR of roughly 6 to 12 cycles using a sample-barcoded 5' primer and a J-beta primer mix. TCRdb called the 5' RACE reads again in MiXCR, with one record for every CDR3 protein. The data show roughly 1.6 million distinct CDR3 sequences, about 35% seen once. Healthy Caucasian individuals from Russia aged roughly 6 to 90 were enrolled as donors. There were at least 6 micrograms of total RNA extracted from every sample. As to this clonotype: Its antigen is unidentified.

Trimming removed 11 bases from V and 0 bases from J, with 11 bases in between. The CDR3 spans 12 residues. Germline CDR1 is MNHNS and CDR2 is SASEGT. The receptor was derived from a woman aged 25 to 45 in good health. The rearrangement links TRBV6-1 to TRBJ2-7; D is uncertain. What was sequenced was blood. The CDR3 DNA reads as TGTGCCTGCACGGGCAGCTCCTACGAGCAGTACTTC. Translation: CACTGSSYEQYF.